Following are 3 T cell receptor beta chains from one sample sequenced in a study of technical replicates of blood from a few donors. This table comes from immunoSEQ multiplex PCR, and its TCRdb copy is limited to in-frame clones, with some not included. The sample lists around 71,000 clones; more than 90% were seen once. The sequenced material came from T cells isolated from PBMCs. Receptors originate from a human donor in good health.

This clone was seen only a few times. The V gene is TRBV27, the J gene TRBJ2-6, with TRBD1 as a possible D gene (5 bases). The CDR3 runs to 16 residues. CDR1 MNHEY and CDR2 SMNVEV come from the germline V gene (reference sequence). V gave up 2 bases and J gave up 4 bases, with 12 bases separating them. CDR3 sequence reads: CASSLVGVAGANVLTF. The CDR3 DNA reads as TGTGCCAGCAGTTTAGTAGGGGTGGCAGGGGCCAACGTCCTGACTTTC.

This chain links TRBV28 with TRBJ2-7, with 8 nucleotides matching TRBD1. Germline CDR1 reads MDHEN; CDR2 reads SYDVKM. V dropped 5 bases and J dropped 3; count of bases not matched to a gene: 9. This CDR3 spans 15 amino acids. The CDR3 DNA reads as TGTGCCAGCAGTCCCGACAGGGGATTAATCTACGAGCAGTACTTC. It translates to CASSPDRGLIYEQYF.

In nucleotides, the CDR3 is TGTGCCTGGAGTGTTCGCAGGGAAGGCGGGGAGCTGTTTTTT. As protein: CAWSVRREGGELFF. The V and J genes are TRBV30 and TRBJ2-2; the D gene is possibly TRBD1 (5 bases). The germline V and J ends were trimmed by 0 bases and 7 bases, with 12 bases remaining between them. This CDR3 region has 14 residues. CDR1 is GTSNPN, CDR2 SVGIG, per germline (reference sequence). Variable domain in full (rest from reference TRBV30 and TRBJ2-2): SQTIHQWPATLVQPVGSPLSLECTVEGTSNPNLYWYRQAAGRGLQLLFYSVGIGQISSEVPQNLSASRPQDRQFILSSKKLLLSDSGFYLCAWSVRREGGELFFGEGSRLTVL.